This is a list of T cell receptor beta chains from one sample in a study of regulatory T cells in long-lasting Graves disease. TCRdb analysed the multiplex PCR reads with MiXCR anew, one entry per CDR3 protein. The sample consists of roughly 400,000 distinct CDR3 sequences, around 21% of them appearing once. The sequenced sample was peripheral blood mononuclear cells (PBMCs), obtained when the disease was refractory, from a patient treated with antithyroid drugs. Receptors originate from a female donor with Graves disease. The CDR3 runs from the conserved cysteine through the conserved F or W. The order of the fields is V gene, clone size, J gene, D gene, CDR3 protein, CDR3 DNA. D genes are given only for firm matches. Clone size is stated in some rows and not others, as once, few, many or a class when expanded.

V: TRBV5-1
size: many
J: TRBJ1-4
D: TRBD1
CDR3: CASSLGTGEKLFF
DNA: TGCGCCAGCAGCTTGGGGACAGGTGAAAAACTGTTTTTT

V: TRBV19
size: few
J: TRBJ2-2
D: NA
CDR3: CASSIQTAGELFF
DNA: TGTGCCAGTAGTATACAGACGGCCGGGGAGCTGTTTTTT

V: TRBV11-2
size: many
J: TRBJ2-7
D: NA
CDR3: CASSLVSMSEQYF
DNA: TGTGCCAGCAGCTTAGTAAGTATGTCCGAGCAGTACTTC

V: TRBV13
size: NA
J: TRBJ2-5
D: TRBD1
CDR3: CASSSPQPGQGKETQYF
DNA: TGTGCCAGCAGCTCCCCCCAGCCGGGACAGGGGAAAGAGACCCAGTACTTC

V: TRBV6-2/TRBV6-3
size: many
J: TRBJ1-5
D: NA
CDR3: CASSYRLQRIDQPQHF
DNA: TGTGCCAGCAGTTATAGGTTACAGCGGATAGATCAGCCCCAGCATTTT

V: TRBV19
size: few
J: TRBJ2-5
D: TRBD1
CDR3: CASNRRATGTGFAETQYF
DNA: TGTGCCAGTAACCGGAGGGCGACCGGGACAGGCTTTGCGGAGACCCAGTACTTC

V: TRBV9
size: NA
J: TRBJ1-2
D: NA
CDR3: CASSASSYRDDGYTF
DNA: TGTGCCAGCAGCGCCTCTTCATACAGAGATGATGGCTACACCTTC

V: TRBV5-5
size: few
J: TRBJ2-7
D: TRBD2
CDR3: CASSLRGRFYEQYF
DNA: TGTGCCAGCAGCTTACGCGGGAGGTTCTACGAGCAGTACTTC

V: TRBV5-1
size: NA
J: TRBJ1-1
D: TRBD1
CDR3: CASSPLEGAATEAFF
DNA: TGCGCCAGCAGCCCCCTGGAGGGGGCCGCCACTGAAGCTTTCTTT

V: TRBV14
size: NA
J: TRBJ1-4
D: NA
CDR3: CASSFSGTSGEKLFF
DNA: TGTGCCAGCAGCTTTTCAGGGACCTCTGGCGAAAAACTGTTTTTT

V: TRBV6-1
size: NA
J: TRBJ1-5
D: NA
CDR3: CASSVQGSNQPQHF
DNA: TGTGCCAGCAGTGTGCAAGGCTCGAATCAGCCCCAGCATTTT

V: TRBV11-2
size: NA
J: TRBJ1-6
D: NA
CDR3: CASSYPLGGSPLHF
DNA: TGTGCCAGCAGCTACCCGTTGGGGGGATCACCCCTCCACTTT

V: TRBV27
size: NA
J: TRBJ1-1
D: NA
CDR3: CASRTGGAEAFF
DNA: TGTGCCAGCAGGACGGGGGGGGCTGAAGCTTTCTTT

V: TRBV11-2
size: many
J: TRBJ1-6
D: NA
CDR3: CASSFGGINSPLHF
DNA: TGTGCCAGCAGCTTTGGGGGGATTAATTCACCCCTCCACTTT

V: TRBV19
size: NA
J: TRBJ1-5
D: NA
CDR3: CASSIGTRGGPQPQHF
DNA: TGTGCCAGTAGTATAGGTACGCGGGGGGGACCCCAGCCCCAGCATTTT

V: TRBV4-2
size: NA
J: TRBJ1-1
D: NA
CDR3: CASSQAWNTEAFF
DNA: TGTGCCAGCAGCCAAGCTTGGAACACTGAAGCTTTCTTT

V: TRBV19
size: few
J: TRBJ2-7
D: NA
CDR3: CASSSADTSYEQYF
DNA: TGTGCCAGTAGTTCTGCCGACACCTCCTACGAGCAGTACTTC

V: TRBV7-3
size: NA
J: TRBJ1-6
D: TRBD1
CDR3: CASSPKGQGMNSPLHF
DNA: TGTGCCAGCAGCCCTAAGGGACAGGGGATGAATTCACCCCTCCACTTT

V: TRBV7-2
size: NA
J: TRBJ2-1
D: NA
CDR3: CASSLGRFYNEQFF
DNA: TGTGCCAGCAGCTTAGGCCGATTTTACAATGAGCAGTTCTTC

V: TRBV7-2
size: NA
J: TRBJ2-5
D: NA
CDR3: CASSLMGLQGTQYF
DNA: TGTGCCAGCAGCTTGATGGGGTTACAAGGGACCCAGTACTTC

V: TRBV4-3
size: few
J: TRBJ2-7
D: TRBD1
CDR3: CASSQDFARQGIYEQYF
DNA: TGCGCCAGCAGCCAAGACTTCGCGAGACAGGGAATCTACGAGCAGTACTTC

V: TRBV28
size: many
J: TRBJ2-2
D: NA
CDR3: CASSSNRDFHQPGELFF
DNA: TGTGCCAGCAGTTCAAACCGGGACTTTCATCAACCCGGGGAGCTGTTTTTT

V: TRBV6-5
size: NA
J: TRBJ2-2
D: NA
CDR3: CASSLLSPNTGELFF
DNA: TGTGCCAGCAGCTTACTCTCGCCTAACACCGGGGAGCTGTTTTTT

V: TRBV5-1
size: few
J: TRBJ2-2
D: NA
CDR3: CASSLATGGELFF
DNA: TGCGCCAGCAGCTTGGCAACGGGCGGGGAGCTGTTTTTT

V: TRBV20-1
size: few
J: TRBJ2-7
D: NA
CDR3: CSASLPRAGLHEQYF
DNA: TGCAGTGCTAGTTTACCCCGTGCTGGGCTCCACGAGCAGTACTTC

V: TRBV7-2
size: NA
J: TRBJ1-2
D: NA
CDR3: CASSSYPNYGYTF
DNA: TGTGCCAGCAGCTCTTACCCTAACTATGGCTACACCTTC

V: TRBV7-2
size: NA
J: TRBJ2-7
D: NA
CDR3: CASSLSPHEQYF
DNA: TGTGCCAGCAGCTTATCTCCCCACGAGCAGTACTTC

V: TRBV2
size: many
J: TRBJ1-1
D: TRBD1
CDR3: CAGGQDQNTEAFF
DNA: TGTGCCGGGGGACAGGATCAGAACACTGAAGCTTTCTTT

V: TRBV7-2
size: many
J: TRBJ2-7
D: TRBD2
CDR3: CASSPSGRLEQYF
DNA: TGTGCCAGCAGCCCCAGCGGGAGGTTGGAGCAGTACTTC

V: TRBV6-5
size: NA
J: TRBJ1-4
D: NA
CDR3: CASSSSGTTNEKLFF
DNA: TGTGCCAGCAGTTCCTCAGGGACGACTAATGAAAAACTGTTTTTT

V: TRBV7-2
size: few
J: TRBJ1-3
D: NA
CDR3: CASSLVAGAGNTIYF
DNA: TGTGCCAGCAGCTTAGTCGCAGGGGCTGGAAACACCATATATTTT

V: TRBV20-1
size: NA
J: TRBJ1-5
D: NA
CDR3: CSAREFRSSNQPQHF
DNA: TGCAGTGCTAGAGAATTCCGCAGTAGCAATCAGCCCCAGCATTTT

V: TRBV7-2
size: NA
J: TRBJ1-2
D: TRBD1
CDR3: CASSLPGTVFYGYTF
DNA: TGTGCCAGCAGCTTACCCGGGACAGTATTCTATGGCTACACCTTC

V: TRBV5-1
size: many
J: TRBJ1-2
D: NA
CDR3: CASSLAGSVSYGYTF
DNA: TGCGCCAGCAGCTTGGCAGGGTCAGTGTCCTATGGCTACACCTTC

V: TRBV12-3/TRBV12-4
size: many
J: TRBJ2-7
D: NA
CDR3: CASSFGAYEQYF
DNA: TGTGCCAGCAGTTTCGGGGCGTACGAGCAGTACTTC

V: TRBV28
size: few
J: TRBJ1-2
D: NA
CDR3: CASLGQGSGVRGYTF
DNA: TGTGCCAGCCTTGGCCAGGGTTCTGGGGTACGAGGCTACACCTTC

V: TRBV19
size: NA
J: TRBJ2-2
D: TRBD1
CDR3: CASSTSVTGMFTGELFF
DNA: TGTGCCAGTAGTACATCCGTGACAGGGATGTTTACCGGGGAGCTGTTTTTT

V: TRBV30
size: many
J: TRBJ1-1
D: TRBD1
CDR3: CAWSVYGTANTEAFF
DNA: TGTGCCTGGAGTGTATACGGGACAGCCAACACTGAAGCTTTCTTT

V: TRBV2
size: many
J: TRBJ1-2
D: TRBD1
CDR3: CASRSGQVGVGYTF
DNA: TGTGCCAGCAGATCGGGACAGGTGGGCGTGGGCTACACCTTC

V: TRBV19
size: NA
J: TRBJ2-2
D: TRBD2
CDR3: CASSMRLAGATGELFF
DNA: TGTGCCAGTAGTATGCGCCTAGCGGGAGCAACCGGGGAGCTGTTTTTT